Described below is a single T cell receptor (beta chain) sequence and its context. The antigen remains unidentified. This CDR3 is 17 amino acids long. The junction had 8 bases not matched to a gene; V was cut back by 4 bases and J by 5 bases. The germline CDR1 and CDR2 sequences are LNHDA and SQIVND (reference sequence). TCRdb used MiXCR to call clones anew from the PCR reads. In the table there are 30,000 to 45,000 clones, around 21% of which are singletons. The data belong to a study of metastatic and nonmetastatic thyroid tumors. Overall study results and limits: As reported, TCR beta diversity in blood and tumor was significantly higher in malignant thyroid tumors than in benign nodules.

Until they underwent thyroid surgery, no patient had received any treatment. This clonotype was sampled from a female donor with papillary thyroid cancer or a benign thyroid nodule (not recorded which). Some clones in this sample may be carry-over from other donors' samples. Sequenced material: blood. V gene TRBV19 combines with J gene TRBJ2-2; 12 bases are a match to TRBD1. CDR3 amino acids: CASSTRDRGRGTGELFF. CDR3 coding DNA: TGTGCCAGTAGTACCCGGGACAGGGGGCGAGGGACCGGGGAGCTGTTTTTT.